Presented here are 31 T cell receptor beta chains from one specimen sequenced in a study of cytomegalovirus exposure and HLA in healthy donors. 13 Jbeta primers and 60 Vbeta primers were used for the PCR. Generated by immunoSEQ multiplex PCR, the TCRdb table keeps only in-frame clones and is missing some. The table has roughly 200,000 clones, 76% seen once. The source material was PBMCs. The receptors shown here come from a man aged 18 to 29 in good health and CMV-seronegative.

A word on this clone: The sample contains more than one DNA sequence encoding this CDR3. The chain is built from TRBV27 and TRBJ2-2; D may be TRBD1 (6 bases). The V gene's germline CDR1 is MNHEY and CDR2 SMNVEV (reference sequence). The CDR3 length is 14 residues. The ends were cut back, 5 bases at V and 5 bases at J, with 12 bases in the middle. In DNA form, the CDR3 reads TGTGCCAGCAGTCCAGAGCAGGGGACCGGGGAGCTGTTTTTT. Its translation: CASSPEQGTGELFF.

This clone occurred a few times. This chain links TRBV7-3 with TRBJ2-3; 8 nucleotides match TRBD2. Germline CDR1 and CDR2: SGHTA and FQGTGA. This CDR3 spans 16 amino acids. V shed 5 bases and J 3 bases; nucleotides not matched to a gene: 10. CDR3 residues: CASSPRPGLETDTQYF. The CDR3 DNA reads TGTGCCAGCAGCCCAAGGCCGGGACTAGAAACAGATACGCAGTATTTT.

This rearrangement joins TRBV7-3 to TRBJ2-3; TRBD1 is a possible D gene (6 bases). V lost 5 bases and J lost 2, with 14 bases in between. CDR3 length: 15 amino acids. Germline lookup yields CDR1 SGHTA and CDR2 FQGTGA. The DNA for the CDR3 is TGTGCCAGCAGCCCCGGACAGTACCCCACAGATACGCAGTATTTT. Translated: CASSPGQYPTDTQYF.

J is TRBJ2-1 and V is TRBV9; D remains ambiguous. The germline V and J ends were trimmed by 5 bases and 0 bases, with 15 bases remaining between them. Germline CDR1 and CDR2: SGDLS and YYNGEE. This CDR3 has 16 residues. For the CDR3, the DNA is TGTGCCAGCAGACCCAAGGAGCGATCCTCCTACAATGAGCAGTTCTTC. It encodes CASRPKERSSYNEQFF.

The V and J genes are TRBV14 and TRBJ1-1; perhaps TRBD1 as D (5 bases). With 4 bases removed from V and 6 bases from J, the gap between germline ends came to 15 bases. This CDR3 comprises 14 residues. The germline gives CDR1 SGHDN, CDR2 FVKESK. The CDR3 loop is CASSLGGGRAEAFF. The CDR3 DNA sequence: TGTGCCAGCAGCCTTGGTGGGGGGAGGGCTGAAGCTTTCTTT.

The J gene is TRBJ2-2, the V gene TRBV5-1; possibly TRBD2 for D (6 bases). The CDR3 loop spans 17 amino acids. CDR1 is SGHRS and CDR2 is YFSETQ in the germline V gene. V dropped 4 bases and J dropped 3 bases, with 19 bases sitting between them. CDR3 coding DNA: TGCGCCAGCAGCCGGGGCGTATCGGGGGTGGACACCGGGGAGCTGTTTTTT. This sequence encodes CASSRGVSGVDTGELFF. The full variable domain, in which reference TRBV5-1 and TRBJ2-2 provide the parts outside the CDR3, is KAGVTQTPRYLIKTRGQQVTLSCSPISGHRSVSWYQQTPGQGLQFLFEYFSETQRNKGNFPGRFSGRQFSNSRSEMNVSTLELGDSALYLCASSRGVSGVDTGELFFGEGSRLTVL.

The rearrangement links TRBV4-1 to TRBJ1-1; no firm D call. CDR3 length: 13 residues. V lost 1 base and J lost 1, with 4 bases in between. The germline gives CDR1 MGHRA, CDR2 YSYEKL. The CDR3 region is CASSQVENTEAFF. CDR3 DNA sequence: TGCGCCAGCAGCCAAGTAGAGAACACTGAAGCTTTCTTT.

The rearrangement links TRBV6-5 to TRBJ2-7, with D maybe TRBD2 (5 bases). Germline-derived CDR1 and CDR2 are MNHEY and SVGAGI. Trimming took off 6 bases at V and 3 bases at J, with 18 bases between the two ends. The CDR3 is made up of 15 amino acids. CDR3 nucleotides: TGTGCCAGCAGCTCAGGCCTAGCTGTTAACTACGAGCAGTACTTC. This codes for CASSSGLAVNYEQYF.

In DNA, the CDR3 is TGTGCCAGCAACCCTACCGGGACTAGCGGGAATGAGCAGTTCTTC. It encodes CASNPTGTSGNEQFF. The V gene is TRBV6-6, the J gene TRBJ2-1; 12 bases agree with TRBD2. This CDR3 has 15 amino acids. Germline V CDR1 and CDR2: MNHNY, SVGAGI (reference sequence). Trimming took 7 bases from V and 7 from J; bases not matched to a gene: 8.

This clone appeared a single time. The chain carries TRBV7-6 and TRBJ2-5, with TRBD2 matching over 7 bases. The tail of the sequence fits TRBJ2-7 better, so the J call may be wrong. The CDR3 is 16 amino acids. Germline V lookup: CDR1 SGHVS, CDR2 FNYEAQ. CDR3 residues: CASSWSSGTPSYEQYF. Written as DNA, the CDR3 is TGTGCCAGCAGCTGGAGCAGCGGGACCCCATCCTACGAGCAGTACTTC.

V usage is TRBV18 and J usage is TRBJ1-2, with D possibly being TRBD1 (5 bases). The CDR3 has 15 amino acids. The V end was cut by 2 bases, the J end by 3 bases, with 13 bases between. CDR1 KGHSH and CDR2 LQKENI come from the germline V gene. The CDR3 region has the DNA TGTGCCAGCTCACCAACCCATGCCAGGGACTATGGCTACACCTTC. Protein product: CASSPTHARDYGYTF.

The V call is TRBV6-6, the J call TRBJ2-6; D is unresolved. V gave up 0 bases and J gave up 4 bases, with 7 bases separating them. This CDR3 has 15 amino acids. CDR1 is MNHNY, CDR2 SVGAGI, per germline (reference sequence). CDR3 DNA sequence: TGTGCCAGCAGTTACTCGAGCGCAGGGGCCAACGTCCTGACTTTC. Encoded protein: CASSYSSAGANVLTF.

The chain carries TRBV2 and TRBJ2-1, with 7 bases fitting TRBD2. V dropped 2 bases and J dropped 7; count of bases not matched to a gene: 8. From germline, CDR1 is SNHLY and CDR2 FYNNEI. CDR3 length equals 15 residues. The CDR3 reads CASSESSGPGNEQFF. CDR3 coding DNA: TGTGCCAGCAGTGAATCTAGCGGCCCTGGGAATGAGCAGTTCTTC.

This chain uses TRBV30 with TRBJ1-5, with TRBD1 as a possible D gene (5 bases). V shed 2 bases and J shed 7 bases, with 12 bases lying between them. Germline loops: CDR1 GTSNPN, CDR2 SVGIG (reference sequence). The CDR3 has 13 amino acids. The CDR3 region is CAWSRAGGQPQHF. In DNA form, the CDR3 reads TGTGCCTGGAGTCGGGCCGGGGGGCAGCCCCAGCATTTT.

J is TRBJ2-1 and V is TRBV6-1; tentative D call: TRBD1 (8 bases). Germline V gene sequence: CDR1 MNHNS, CDR2 SASEGT. The CDR3 is 15 residues long. V gave up 5 bases and J gave up 7 bases, with 18 bases separating them. CDR3 residues: CASSLQGGLGNEQFF. The CDR3 coding sequence is TGTGCCAGCAGTCTACAGGGGGGGTTGGGTAATGAGCAGTTCTTC.

This rearrangement joins TRBV30 to TRBJ2-7; 10 bases align to TRBD2. Looked up from germline, CDR1 is GTSNPN and CDR2 is SVGIG (reference sequence). The junction had 4 bases not matched to a gene; V was cut back by 4 bases and J by 4 bases. There are 13 residues in the CDR3. The CDR3 region has the DNA TGTGCCTGGACCGGGACTAGCGAATACGAGCAGTACTTC. Amino acid sequence: CAWTGTSEYEQYF.

This clone was observed a handful of times. The chain has TRBV2 and TRBJ1-2; the match to TRBD1 covers 7 bases. CDR3 length: 16 residues. J was trimmed by 8 bases and V by 6 bases; bases with no gene match: 18. Looked up from germline, CDR1 is SNHLY and CDR2 is FYNNEI. The DNA for the CDR3 is TGTGCCAGCAGATCACGAGGCGGGACAGCTCGAGGGGGCTACACCTTC. This sequence encodes CASRSRGGTARGGYTF.

V and J are TRBV28 and TRBJ2-1; a possible D gene is TRBD1 (6 bases). The CDR3 runs to 17 residues. Per germline, CDR1 MDHEN and CDR2 SYDVKM. V lost 2 bases, J lost 1 base, and 15 bases lay in between. DNA for the CDR3: TGTGCCAGCAGTTTAAGTCGCAGGGGCTGGTCCTACAATGAGCAGTTCTTC. This encodes CASSLSRRGWSYNEQFF. The entire variable domain, with the rest obtained from reference TRBV28 and TRBJ2-1, is as follows: DVKVTQSSRYLVKRTGEKVFLECVQDMDHENMFWYRQDPGLGLRLIYFSYDVKMKEKGDIPEGYSVSREKKERFSLILESASTNQTSMYLCASSLSRRGWSYNEQFFGPGTRLTVL.

This clone was seen a handful of times. CDR3 nucleotides: TGTGCCACCTCCAGGGATTTAGGGGTCGGCGGCGAGCAGTACTTC. Amino acids: CATSRDLGVGGEQYF. The chain combines TRBV27 with TRBJ2-7, with a tentative D call TRBD1 (5 bases). The CDR3 is 15 residues long. Germline values: CDR1 MNHEY, CDR2 SMNVEV (reference sequence). The V gene lost 10 bases and the J gene lost 6 bases, with 25 bases spanning the gap.

This chain joins TRBV21-1 and TRBJ1-1; the DNA was not compared with TRBD1, the D call given in the table. TRBV21-1 is tagged as a pseudogene. CDR3 size: 15 residues. The CDR3 loop reads CASSIPTGLNTEAFF. CDR3 bases: TGTGCCAGCAGCATACCGACAGGGTTGAACACTGAAGCTTTCTTT.

This clone showed up just a few times. The gene calls are TRBV2 and TRBJ1-3; a possible D gene is TRBD1 (6 bases). Trimming removed 3 bases from V and 8 bases from J, with 17 bases in between. The CDR3 has 15 residues. Germline values: CDR1 SNHLY, CDR2 FYNNEI. The CDR3 spells CASSESTGESYTIYF. Written as DNA, the CDR3 is TGTGCCAGCAGTGAGTCGACAGGAGAGTCCTACACCATATATTTT.

This sequence joins TRBV7-3 and TRBJ1-1; D possibly corresponds to TRBD1 (6 bases). The germline gives CDR1 SGHTA, CDR2 FQGTGA. The CDR3 extends over 13 amino acids. V was trimmed by 1 base and J by 5 bases, leaving 8 bases between them. CDR3 in amino acids: CASSLSGQTEAFF. The CDR3, as DNA: TGTGCCAGCAGCTTAAGCGGACAGACTGAAGCTTTCTTT.

In its sample, this clone was seen a few times. Here the CDR3 reads CASSPNDPQGTEAFF. CDR3 in DNA: TGTGCCAGCTCACCAAACGATCCCCAGGGGACTGAAGCTTTCTTT. The chain uses TRBV18 and TRBJ1-1; tentatively, D is TRBD1 (6 bases). From germline, CDR1 is KGHSH and CDR2 LQKENI. CDR3 length: 15 amino acids. V lost 2 bases, J lost 5 bases, and 15 bases lay in between.

The gene calls are TRBV13 and TRBJ1-1, with D tentatively TRBD1 (5 bases). CDR3 length equals 15 residues. Trimming pared 5 bases from V and 0 bases from J, leaving 13 bases between. Germline CDR1 PRHDT, CDR2 FYEKMQ (reference sequence). The CDR3 loop is CASSPAGGMNTEAFF. The CDR3, as DNA: TGTGCCAGCAGCCCGGCCGGGGGGATGAACACTGAAGCTTTCTTT.

The chain uses TRBV5-4 and TRBJ1-1, with no clear D. CDR3 length equals 13 residues. Germline CDR1 and CDR2: SGHNT and YYREEE (reference sequence). V was cut by 4 bases and J by 4 bases, with 11 bases left in between. As DNA, the CDR3 is TGTGCCAGCAGCCCCTCGCCGAGCACTGAAGCTTTCTTT. Its protein is CASSPSPSTEAFF.

The V gene is TRBV7-3, the J gene TRBJ1-1, with D tentatively TRBD1 (6 bases). CDR1 is SGHTA and CDR2 is FQGTGA in the germline V gene. V gave up 0 bases and J gave up 5 bases, with 7 bases separating them. The CDR3 has 13 amino acids. The CDR3 bases are TGTGCCAGCAGCTTAACTCAGGGGACTGAAGCTTTCTTT. Protein: CASSLTQGTEAFF.

The chain carries TRBV6-5 and TRBJ2-7; a possible D gene is TRBD2 (6 bases). The CDR3 has 13 residues. V shed 7 bases and J shed 4 bases, with 14 bases lying between them. Germline values: CDR1 MNHEY, CDR2 SVGAGI. The CDR3 spells CASTEGLLYEQYF. DNA of the CDR3: TGTGCCAGCACCGAGGGACTCCTTTACGAGCAGTACTTC.

The V call is TRBV29-1, the J call TRBJ2-1, with 9 bases identical to TRBD2. V was clipped by 7 bases and J by 7 bases; unmatched bases: 8. The CDR3 consists of 13 residues. CDR1 and CDR2 (germline): SQVTM, ANQGSEA. The CDR3 region is CSASGGQENEQFF. The CDR3 nucleotides read TGCAGCGCAAGCGGGGGGCAGGAGAATGAGCAGTTCTTC.

This clone appeared a few times. The rearrangement uses TRBV2 and TRBJ2-3, with D perhaps TRBD2 (6 bases). CDR3 length: 17 amino acids. V was cut by 7 bases and J by 2 bases, with 22 bases left in between. Germline V lookup: CDR1 SNHLY, CDR2 FYNNEI. CDR3 sequence: CASTGGSGGSFTDTQYF. The CDR3 nucleotides are TGTGCCAGCACTGGAGGGTCGGGTGGGAGCTTCACAGATACGCAGTATTTT. The whole variable domain, remainder taken from reference TRBV2 and TRBJ2-3, is EPEVTQTPSHQVTQMGQEVILRCVPISNHLYFYWYRQILGQKVEFLVSFYNNEISEKSEIFDDQFSVERPDGSNFTLKIRSTKLEDSAMYFCASTGGSGGSFTDTQYFGPGTRLTVL.

The chain carries TRBV19 and TRBJ2-5; 11 bases line up with TRBD2. The ends lost 4 bases at V and 1 base at J; junction bases unmatched: 11. Germline CDR1 reads LNHDA; CDR2 reads SQIVND (reference sequence). The CDR3 runs 18 residues. The CDR3 region is CASSTYRPGLAVQETQYF. CDR3 nucleotides: TGTGCCAGTAGTACATACCGTCCGGGACTAGCGGTCCAAGAGACCCAGTACTTC.

This clone was picked up one time. One junction end does not reproduce the germline sequence, and a read error may be involved. The same CDR3 is also encoded by other DNA sequences in this sample. This chain joins TRBV7-9 and TRBJ1-1; tentatively, D is TRBD1 (5 bases). The CDR3 loop spans 13 amino acids. Germline CDR1 and CDR2: SEHNR and FQNEAQ (reference sequence). As DNA, the CDR3 is TGTGCCAGCAGCCCCGGGGGAGGCCGTGAAGCCTTCTTT. Protein sequence: CASSPGGGREAFF.